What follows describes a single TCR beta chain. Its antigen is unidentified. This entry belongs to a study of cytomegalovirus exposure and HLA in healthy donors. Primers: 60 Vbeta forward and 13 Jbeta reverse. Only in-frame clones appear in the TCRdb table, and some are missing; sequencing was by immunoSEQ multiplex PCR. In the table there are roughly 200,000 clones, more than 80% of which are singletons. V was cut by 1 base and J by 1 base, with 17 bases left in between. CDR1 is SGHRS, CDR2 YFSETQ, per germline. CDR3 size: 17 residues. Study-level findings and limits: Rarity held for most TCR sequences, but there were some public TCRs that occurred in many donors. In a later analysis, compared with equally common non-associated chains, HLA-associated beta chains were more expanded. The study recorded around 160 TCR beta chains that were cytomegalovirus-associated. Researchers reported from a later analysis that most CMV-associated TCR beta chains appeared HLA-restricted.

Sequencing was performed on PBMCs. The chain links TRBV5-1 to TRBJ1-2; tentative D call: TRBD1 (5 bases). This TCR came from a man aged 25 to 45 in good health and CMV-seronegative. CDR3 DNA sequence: TGCGCCAGCAGCTTGATCGACAGAGGCTCTGATAACTATGGCTACACCTTC. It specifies CASSLIDRGSDNYGYTF. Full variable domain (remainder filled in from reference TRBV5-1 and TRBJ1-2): KAGVTQTPRYLIKTRGQQVTLSCSPISGHRSVSWYQQTPGQGLQFLFEYFSETQRNKGNFPGRFSGRQFSNSRSEMNVSTLELGDSALYLCASSLIDRGSDNYGYTFGSGTRLTVV.